A single sample is the source of the 29 T cell receptor beta chains below, sequenced in a study of blood T cell repertoires in COVID-19. Produced via immunoSEQ multiplex PCR; TCRdb's table is partial and in-frame only. Of over 400,000 clones in the sample, around nine tenths were seen once. The sample taken for sequencing was peripheral blood. These receptors all stem from a woman between 50 and 59 years old with COVID-19, enrolled during active disease.

The rearrangement uses TRBV9 and TRBJ2-1, with D possibly matching TRBD2 (6 bases). This CDR3 region has 17 residues. From germline, CDR1 is SGDLS and CDR2 YYNGEE. The V end lost 7 bases, the J end lost 0 bases, and 20 bases lay between the germline ends. For the CDR3, the DNA is TGTGCCAGCGATCGATTGGGGACTTTGAGCTCCTACAATGAGCAGTTCTTC. This sequence encodes CASDRLGTLSSYNEQFF.

This chain connects TRBV11-2 to TRBJ2-7; D remains ambiguous. The V gene lost 5 bases and the J gene lost 0 bases, with 11 bases spanning the gap. Germline loops: CDR1 SGHAT, CDR2 FQNNGV. This CDR3 has 14 residues. In DNA, the CDR3 is TGTGCCAGCAGCACATCTTTCCTCTCCTACGAGCAGTACTTC. As protein: CASSTSFLSYEQYF.

V gene TRBV20-1 combines with J gene TRBJ2-3; tentative D call: TRBD2 (5 bases). The CDR3 runs to 14 residues. CDR1 is DFQATT, CDR2 SNEGSKA, per germline (reference sequence). Trimming removed 3 bases from V and 0 bases from J, with 10 bases in between. This chain's CDR3 is CSASQAVSTDTQYF. DNA for the CDR3: TGCAGTGCTAGTCAAGCGGTCAGCACAGATACGCAGTATTTT.

The rearrangement joins TRBV6-1 to TRBJ2-3; tentatively, D is TRBD1 (6 bases). Germline-derived CDR1 and CDR2 are MNHNS and SASEGT. The CDR3 totals 15 residues. With 3 bases removed from V and 2 bases from J, the gap between germline ends came to 12 bases. The CDR3 protein is CASSDRDTNTDTQYF. CDR3 in DNA: TGTGCCAGCAGTGACCGGGACACCAACACAGATACGCAGTATTTT.

The chain couples TRBV6-1 to TRBJ1-5; D gene unclear. CDR1 and CDR2 (germline): MNHNS, SASEGT. The CDR3 length is 15 residues. The V gene lost 3 bases and the J gene lost 7 bases, with 16 bases spanning the gap. The CDR3 reads CASSDYVQSSQPQHF. The CDR3 DNA is TGTGCCAGCAGTGATTATGTCCAAAGCTCCCAGCCCCAGCATTTT.

The V and J genes are TRBV30 and TRBJ1-3; the D gene is possibly TRBD1 (5 bases). V lost 3 bases to trimming and J lost 0 bases, with 12 bases between them. Germline CDR1 GTSNPN, CDR2 SVGIG (reference sequence). CDR3 length: 15 amino acids. The CDR3 protein is CAWSGGAVSGNTIYF. The CDR3 bases are TGTGCCTGGAGCGGCGGGGCCGTCTCTGGAAACACCATATATTTT.

This clone was found once. The genes are TRBV5-4 and TRBJ2-1; TRBD2 aligns across 13 bases. Per the germline V gene, CDR1 is SGHNT and CDR2 is YYREEE (reference sequence). The CDR3 is 15 residues long. V shed 5 bases and J 9 bases; nucleotides not matched to a gene: 8. The CDR3 loop reads CASRPGTSGALEQFF. Here the CDR3 DNA reads TGTGCCAGCAGACCCGGGACTAGCGGGGCTCTTGAGCAGTTCTTC.

The chain links TRBV5-4 to TRBJ1-1; D gene unclear. Trimming stripped 4 bases from V and 4 bases from J, with 11 bases between. The V gene's germline CDR1 is SGHNT and CDR2 YYREEE (reference sequence). CDR3 length: 13 amino acids. DNA for the CDR3: TGTGCCAGCAGCCATGCGTTCTCCACTGAAGCTTTCTTT. This translates into CASSHAFSTEAFF.

The chain joins TRBV29-1 to TRBJ2-2; 9 bases are shared with TRBD2. Germline V CDR1 and CDR2: SQVTM, ANQGSEA. J gave up 5 bases and V 6 bases, and 7 bases lay outside the gene matches. This CDR3 comprises 14 residues. CDR3 amino acids: CSVRGGVETGELFF. CDR3 DNA: TGCAGCGTCCGCGGGGGGGTGGAGACCGGGGAGCTGTTTTTT.

The gene calls are TRBV29-1 and TRBJ1-1; no clear D gene. The V gene lost 2 bases and the J gene lost 10 bases, with 11 bases spanning the gap. Germline lookup yields CDR1 SQVTM and CDR2 ANQGSEA. CDR3 length: 11 amino acids. DNA of the CDR3: TGCAGCGTTGAAATGGGCCTTGGAGCTTTCTTT. This encodes CSVEMGLGAFF.

The V and J genes are TRBV28 and TRBJ2-4, with D perhaps TRBD1 (6 bases). This CDR3 spans 14 amino acids. Germline V gene sequence: CDR1 MDHEN, CDR2 SYDVKM. The germline V and J ends were trimmed by 5 bases and 1 base, with 9 bases remaining between them. CDR3 sequence reads: CASSPTGAKNIQYF. The CDR3 coding sequence is TGTGCCAGCAGTCCAACAGGGGCCAAAAACATTCAGTACTTC.

This chain joins TRBV19 and TRBJ1-2; D uncertain. Trimming pared 7 bases from V and 3 bases from J, leaving 12 bases between. The CDR3 loop spans 13 amino acids. CDR1 and CDR2 from the germline V gene are LNHDA and SQIVND (reference sequence). The CDR3 here is CASTENGDYGYTF. CDR3 sequence (DNA): TGTGCCAGTACCGAAAACGGGGACTATGGCTACACCTTC.

V is TRBV4-1 and J is TRBJ1-2; unclear D gene. Trimming shortened V by 3 bases and J by 2 bases, and 10 bases separated the two germline ends. The germline CDR1 and CDR2 sequences are MGHRA and YSYEKL. This CDR3 has 14 amino acids. This CDR3 reads CASSHPTANYGYTF. CDR3 bases: TGCGCCAGCAGCCATCCGACTGCAAACTATGGCTACACCTTC.

The rearrangement links TRBV7-9 to TRBJ1-1; 7 bases fit TRBD1. V was pared by 4 bases and J by 4 bases, with 9 bases of the junction left unmatched. Germline lookup yields CDR1 SEHNR and CDR2 FQNEAQ (reference sequence). CDR3 size: 15 residues. The DNA of the CDR3 is TGTGCCAGCAGCTGGCCCGAGGGGGCGAGCACTGAAGCTTTCTTT. Translated: CASSWPEGASTEAFF.

This clone was seen more than once but under ten times. The chain links TRBV28 to TRBJ2-7, with D possibly TRBD2 on 5 matching bases. Germline loops: CDR1 MDHEN, CDR2 SYDVKM. The V end was cut by 6 bases, the J end by 7 bases, with 13 bases between. The CDR3 extends over 12 amino acids. The CDR3 region is CASSRTPEEQYF. DNA for the CDR3: TGTGCCAGCAGCAGGACTCCCGAGGAGCAGTACTTC.

The chain recombines TRBV19 with TRBJ1-1; D not certain. Germline V gives CDR1 LNHDA, CDR2 SQIVND (reference sequence). V lost 7 bases, J lost 1 base, and 7 bases lay in between. This CDR3 spans 12 amino acids. In nucleotides, the CDR3 is TGTGCCAGTAAATCCGGGAACACTGAAGCTTTCTTT. It encodes CASKSGNTEAFF.

The chain has TRBV6-5 and TRBJ2-7; D is unresolved. V shed 10 bases and J shed 2 bases, with 18 bases lying between them. The germline V gene has CDR1 MNHEY and CDR2 SVGAGI. This CDR3 is 14 amino acids long. The CDR3 reads CATQQQVVTYEQYF. DNA of the CDR3: TGTGCCACCCAGCAGCAGGTTGTCACCTACGAGCAGTACTTC.

The V call is TRBV5-6, the J call TRBJ2-3, with 7 bases lining up with TRBD2. Per germline, CDR1 SGHDT and CDR2 YYEEEE. The CDR3 has 14 residues. The V segment lost 1 base and the J segment 4 bases; nucleotides outside the gene matches: 3. The CDR3, as DNA: TGTGCCAGCAGCTTGCTCGCGGGGGCAGATACGCAGTATTTT. Its protein product is CASSLLAGADTQYF. Combining the CDR3 with reference TRBV5-6 and TRBJ2-3 gives the whole variable domain DAGVTQSPTHLIKTRGQQVTLRCSPKSGHDTVSWYQQALGQGPQFIFQYYEEEERQRGNFPDRFSGHQFPNYSSELNVNALLLGDSALYLCASSLLAGADTQYFGPGTRLTVL.

This clone has only a few counts. This chain connects TRBV5-4 to TRBJ2-1; TRBD2 matches 8 bases. The CDR3 sequence is 13 residues long. V lost 7 bases and J lost 3; bases outside the gene matches: 3. Germline loops: CDR1 SGHNT, CDR2 YYREEE (reference sequence). For the CDR3, the DNA is TGTGCCAGCGCGGGGGGATTCTACAATGAGCAGTTCTTC. The encoded protein is CASAGGFYNEQFF.

The genes are TRBV12-5 and TRBJ1-1, with TRBD1 matching 8 bases. The J segment lost 4 bases and the V segment lost 4 bases, leaving 2 bases of the junction unmatched. This CDR3 region has 13 residues. Germline lookup yields CDR1 LGHNT and CDR2 FRNRAP. The CDR3 region has the DNA TGTGCTAGTGGTTCGACAGGGGCCACTGAAGCTTTCTTT. Encoded protein: CASGSTGATEAFF.

The chain recombines TRBV24-1 with TRBJ1-5, with TRBD1 matching 7 bases. Trimming cost V 5 bases and J 0 bases; bases outside gene matches: 6. The germline gives CDR1 KGHDR, CDR2 SFDVKD. This CDR3 is built from 16 residues. CDR3 residues: CATSANRGLSNQPQHF. The CDR3 DNA is TGTGCCACCAGTGCTAACAGGGGACTTAGCAATCAGCCCCAGCATTTT.

This clone was detected a few times. This chain joins TRBV2 and TRBJ2-5; 10 bases align to TRBD1. V was clipped by 6 bases and J by 2 bases; unmatched bases: 6. This CDR3 contains 15 residues. Germline V gene sequence: CDR1 SNHLY, CDR2 FYNNEI. This CDR3 reads CASRVDRGLQETQYF. Written as DNA, the CDR3 is TGTGCCAGCAGGGTAGACAGGGGGCTTCAAGAGACCCAGTACTTC.

This chain joins TRBV9 and TRBJ2-3; TRBD2 might be the D (7 bases). Trimming stripped 8 bases from V and 2 bases from J, with 18 bases between. CDR3 size: 15 residues. The V gene's germline CDR1 is SGDLS and CDR2 YYNGEE. The DNA of the CDR3 is TGTGCCAGTCAACGGGGGGCCCTACCCACAGATACGCAGTATTTT. Its translation: CASQRGALPTDTQYF.

J is TRBJ2-1 and V is TRBV19; no firm D call. V shed 4 bases and J shed 8 bases, with 6 bases lying between them. CDR1 is LNHDA, CDR2 SQIVND, per germline (reference sequence). The CDR3 spans 11 residues. The CDR3 protein is CASSTVDEQFF. The CDR3 bases are TGTGCCAGTAGTACGGTGGATGAGCAGTTCTTC. Using reference TRBV19 and TRBJ2-1 for the parts outside the CDR3, the full variable domain is DGGITQSPKYLFRKEGQNVTLSCEQNLNHDAMYWYRQDPGQGLRLIYYSQIVNDFQKGDIAEGYSVSREKKESFPLTVTSAQKNPTAFYLCASSTVDEQFFGPGTRLTVL.

In the case of this clone: With a much larger clone just one base away, this may be a read error. J is TRBJ2-1 and V is TRBV7-2, with 11 bases identical to TRBD2. The CDR3 extends over 15 amino acids. V lost 4 bases, J lost 4 bases, and 3 bases stayed unmatched. Germline values: CDR1 SGHTA, CDR2 FQGNSA. The CDR3 reads CASSSGTSGYNEQFF. DNA for the CDR3: TGTGCCAGCAGCTCCGGGACTAGCGGTTACAATGAGCAGTTCTTC.

CDR3 sequence reads: CASSSRDRYTF. In nucleotides, the CDR3 is TGTGCCAGCAGTTCCCGGGACAGGTACACCTTC. V usage is TRBV12-3 or TRBV12-4 and J usage is TRBJ1-2; 8 nucleotides align to TRBD1. CDR3 length: 11 residues. Trimming took 4 bases from V and 11 from J; bases not matched to a gene: 3.

This clone was recorded only once. This sequence joins TRBV7-9 and TRBJ1-3, with TRBD1 as a possible D gene (5 bases). The CDR3 consists of 15 residues. Trimming removed 5 bases at V and 0 bases at J, with 11 bases between. CDR1 and CDR2 (germline): SEHNR, FQNEAQ (reference sequence). CDR3 in amino acids: CASSPTGYSGNTIYF. The CDR3 DNA reads TGTGCCAGCAGCCCTACAGGATACTCTGGAAACACCATATATTTT. The variable domain in full, with the rest retrieved from reference TRBV7-9 and TRBJ1-3, is DTGVSQNPRHKITKRGQNVTFRCDPISEHNRLYWYRQTLGQGPEFLTYFQNEAQLEKSRLLSDRFSAERPKGSFSTLEIQRTEQGDSAMYLCASSPTGYSGNTIYFGEGSWLTVV.

The CDR3 DNA is TGTGCCAGCAGCTTAGAGCCGGGCACAGATACGCAGTATTTT. It encodes CASSLEPGTDTQYF. This chain connects TRBV11-3 to TRBJ2-3; D remains ambiguous. The CDR3 is 14 amino acids. V lost 0 bases to trimming and J lost 1 base, with 5 bases between them. CDR1 is SGHNT, CDR2 YENEEA, per germline.

J is TRBJ2-3 and V is TRBV7-2; D unresolved. V was shortened by 5 bases and J by 0 bases, with 3 bases between the two germline ends. CDR3 length: 12 amino acids. The germline CDR1 and CDR2 sequences are SGHTA and FQGNSA. The CDR3 spells CASSLSTDTQYF. DNA of the CDR3: TGTGCCAGCAGCCTGAGCACAGATACGCAGTATTTT.